This passage covers 20 T cell receptor beta chains from one sample sequenced in a study of cytomegalovirus exposure and HLA in healthy donors. Sequencing used immunoSEQ multiplex PCR; TCRdb keeps in-frame clones, though not all of them. The repertoire holds 78,000 or so clones, with around 94% as singletons. The sequencing input was PBMCs. All receptors derive from a woman under 30 in good health and CMV-seropositive.

The chain combines TRBV28 with TRBJ2-1; D possibly corresponds to TRBD1 (6 bases). Germline values: CDR1 MDHEN, CDR2 SYDVKM. V shed 4 bases and J shed 16 bases, with 14 bases lying between them. The CDR3 is 11 amino acids. The CDR3 region has the DNA TGTGCCAGCAGTTCACGGACAGTTCACTTCTTC. This codes for CASSSRTVHFF.

Remarks on this clone: Other nucleotide sequences in the sample specify the same CDR3. The V and J genes are TRBV18 and TRBJ2-7; D call uncertain. Trimming pared 6 bases from V and 1 base from J, leaving 10 bases between. The CDR3 runs to 13 residues. Germline-derived CDR1 and CDR2 are KGHSH and LQKENI. The CDR3 loop is CASSVTPSYEQYF. In DNA, the CDR3 is TGTGCCAGCTCGGTAACACCATCCTACGAGCAGTACTTC.

A few counts support this clone. V and J are TRBV4-1 and TRBJ2-5; 8 bases are a match to TRBD2. The CDR3 extends over 17 amino acids. Germline-derived CDR1 and CDR2 are MGHRA and YSYEKL. V lost 2 bases, J lost 4 bases, and 12 bases stayed unmatched. The DNA for the CDR3 is TGCGCCAGCAGCCAAATACTACGGGGGGGGCGAGGAGAGACCCAGTACTTC. Amino acids: CASSQILRGGRGETQYF.

The chain links TRBV5-1 to TRBJ1-5; TRBD1 matches 9 bases. This CDR3 contains 14 residues. Unmatched junction bases numbered 5, after V lost 4 bases and J lost 6 bases. The germline V gene has CDR1 SGHRS and CDR2 YFSETQ. CDR3: CASSMGTGTQPQHF. As DNA, the CDR3 is TGCGCCAGCAGCATGGGGACAGGGACTCAGCCCCAGCATTTT.

This sequence joins TRBV4-1 and TRBJ1-6; D ambiguous. Trimming removed 0 bases from V and 11 bases from J, with 14 bases in between. CDR3 length: 15 amino acids. The V gene's germline CDR1 is MGHRA and CDR2 YSYEKL. Here the CDR3 reads CASSQDPGALAPLHF. As DNA, the CDR3 is TGCGCCAGCAGCCAAGACCCCGGAGCACTGGCACCCCTCCACTTT.

This clone was seen a single time. V and J are TRBV19 and TRBJ1-2; 7 positions agree with TRBD1. Per the germline V gene, CDR1 is LNHDA and CDR2 is SQIVND (reference sequence). This CDR3 is 13 amino acids long. Trimming took 6 bases from V and 8 from J; bases not matched to a gene: 9. This CDR3 is CASRPRGRDGYTF. CDR3 sequence (DNA): TGTGCCAGTAGGCCGAGGGGGCGCGACGGCTACACCTTC.

J is TRBJ2-1 and V is TRBV28; tentative D call: TRBD1 (6 bases). V lost 5 bases, J lost 4 bases, and 15 bases lay in between. The CDR3 has 15 residues. CDR1 is MDHEN, CDR2 SYDVKM, per germline. The CDR3 here is CASSRGGTAYNEQFF. Written as DNA, the CDR3 is TGTGCCAGCAGTCGAGGGGGTACTGCGTACAATGAGCAGTTCTTC.

The genes are TRBV14 and TRBJ1-1; no definite D call. Germline V gene sequence: CDR1 SGHDN, CDR2 FVKESK. The CDR3 runs 15 residues. V was trimmed by 2 bases and J by 1 base, leaving 11 bases between them. CDR3 residues: CASSQQGLPNTEAFF. In DNA, the CDR3 is TGTGCCAGCAGCCAACAAGGACTTCCGAACACTGAAGCTTTCTTT.

The chain links TRBV9 to TRBJ2-6; no firm D call. CDR1 and CDR2 from the germline V gene are SGDLS and YYNGEE. CDR3 size: 13 residues. The V end lost 3 bases, the J end lost 3 bases, and 4 bases lay between the germline ends. The chain's CDR3 is CASSGGGANVLTF. CDR3 DNA sequence: TGTGCCAGCAGCGGCGGTGGGGCCAACGTCCTGACTTTC. Complete variable domain (other parts from reference TRBV9 and TRBJ2-6): DSGVTQTPKHLITATGQRVTLRCSPRSGDLSVYWYQQSLDQGLQFLIQYYNGEERAKGNILERFSAQQFPDLHSELNLSSLELGDSALYFCASSGGGANVLTFGAGSRLTVL.

Regarding this clone: The same CDR3 arises from other DNA sequences in this sample as well. The gene calls are TRBV14 and TRBJ1-1; weak D call: TRBD1 (5 bases). Germline values: CDR1 SGHDN, CDR2 FVKESK. V dropped 4 bases and J dropped 0 bases, with 9 bases sitting between them. The CDR3 runs 14 residues. The CDR3 nucleotides are TGTGCCAGCAGCCTGGCAGGGATGAACACTGAAGCTTTCTTT. Its protein product is CASSLAGMNTEAFF.

The chain combines TRBV12-5 with TRBJ2-1; D is unresolved. This CDR3 is 13 amino acids long. The germline CDR1 and CDR2 sequences are LGHNT and FRNRAP. Trimming pared 9 bases from V and 6 bases from J, leaving 15 bases between. Here the CDR3 DNA reads TGTGCTAGCTCCCTGCCCTACGGCAATGAGCAGTTCTTC. It is translated as CASSLPYGNEQFF. The variable domain in full, with the rest retrieved from reference TRBV12-5 and TRBJ2-1, is DARVTQTPRHKVTEMGQEVTMRCQPILGHNTVFWYRQTMMQGLELLAYFRNRAPLDDSGMPKDRFSAEMPDATLATLKIQPSEPRDSAVYFCASSLPYGNEQFFGPGTRLTVL.

The chain uses TRBV19 and TRBJ1-3; D ambiguous. V was pared by 5 bases and J by 0 bases, with 14 bases between. Germline V CDR1 and CDR2: LNHDA, SQIVND (reference sequence). The CDR3 loop spans 16 amino acids. CDR3 nucleotide sequence: TGTGCCAGTAGTCTAAGGACGGGGAGCTCTGGAAACACCATATATTTT. As protein: CASSLRTGSSGNTIYF.

V is TRBV19 and J is TRBJ2-1; D may be TRBD2 (6 bases). V gave up 3 bases and J gave up 2 bases, with 14 bases separating them. The CDR3 spans 16 residues. CDR1 and CDR2 from the germline V gene are LNHDA and SQIVND (reference sequence). CDR3 sequence reads: CASSIMVAETYNEQFF. CDR3 coding DNA: TGTGCCAGTAGTATTATGGTAGCGGAGACCTACAATGAGCAGTTCTTC.

In DNA form, the CDR3 reads TGTGCCAGCAGAAACAGGACAGTCTCCTACGAGCAGTACTTC. It translates to CASRNRTVSYEQYF. The rearrangement joins TRBV5-8 to TRBJ2-7; possibly TRBD1 for D (6 bases). The CDR3 extends over 14 amino acids. Germline V gives CDR1 SGHTS, CDR2 YDEGEE. V gave up 5 bases and J gave up 0 bases, with 12 bases separating them.

The CDR3 nucleotides are TGTGCCAGCAGACCCGGACACGCGGGGGGACCGAACCCGCGGGGCTACACCTTC. Protein product: CASRPGHAGGPNPRGYTF. V gene TRBV21-1 combines with J gene TRBJ1-2. TRBV21-1 is a pseudogene locus. CDR3 length: 18 residues.

This clone was counted a single time. The chain joins TRBV18 to TRBJ2-5; a possible D gene is TRBD2 (6 bases). The CDR3 has 13 amino acids. The germline V gene has CDR1 KGHSH and CDR2 LQKENI. Between the trimmed V and J ends, which lost 2 bases and 5 bases, there was a span of 9 bases. The CDR3 coding sequence is TGTGCCAGCTCACCAGCGGGGTCGGAGACCCAGTACTTC. The encoded protein is CASSPAGSETQYF. Full variable domain (outside the CDR3, taken from reference TRBV18 and TRBJ2-5): NAGVMQNPRHLVRRRGQEARLRCSPMKGHSHVYWYRQLPEEGLKFMVYLQKENIIDESGMPKERFSAEFPKEGPSILRIQQVVRGDSAAYFCASSPAGSETQYFGPGTRLLVL.

The chain links TRBV2 to TRBJ1-1, with TRBD1 matching over 7 bases. The CDR3 spans 17 residues. Germline assignment: CDR1 SNHLY and CDR2 FYNNEI. V lost 2 bases to trimming and J lost 5 bases; unmatched junction nucleotides: 14. CDR3 coding DNA: TGTGCCAGCAGTGAATTGACAGGGATAGGGGGATGGACTGAAGCTTTCTTT. It translates to CASSELTGIGGWTEAFF.

This CDR3 reads CASRRQGQSYEQYF. For the CDR3, the DNA is TGTGCCAGCAGGAGACAGGGTCAATCCTACGAGCAGTACTTC. The chain is built from TRBV6-6 and TRBJ2-7, with 7 bases fitting TRBD1. J gave up 1 base and V 6 bases, and 6 bases lay outside the gene matches. The CDR3 has 14 amino acids. Germline V gene lookup returns CDR1 MNHNY and CDR2 SVGAGI (reference sequence).

The CDR3: CASSQHSGSYNEQFF. The CDR3 DNA is TGCGCCAGCAGCCAACATAGCGGCTCCTACAATGAGCAGTTCTTC. The chain uses TRBV4-1 and TRBJ2-1; tentative D call: TRBD2 (6 bases). V was shortened by 2 bases and J by 0 bases, with 8 bases between the two germline ends. CDR3 length: 15 residues. Germline V gene data show CDR1 as MGHRA and CDR2 as YSYEKL.

The chain employs TRBV7-9 and TRBJ2-7; 8 bases agree with TRBD2. This CDR3 contains 14 residues. Germline-derived CDR1 and CDR2 are SEHNR and FQNEAQ (reference sequence). With 3 bases clipped from V and 5 bases from J, the junction kept 6 bases outside the gene matches. CDR3 region: CASSFREGFNEQYF. The CDR3 DNA sequence: TGTGCCAGCAGCTTTCGGGAGGGGTTTAACGAGCAGTACTTC.